The rows below give T cell receptor beta chains drawn from one sample of a study of CD8+CD57+ T cells in acquired aplastic anemia. TCRdb re-derived calls from the reads in MiXCR, one entry per CDR3 protein. The sample lists about 58,000 distinct CDR3 sequences, approximately 52% occurring once. Specimen: sorted CD4+, CD8+, or CD8+CD57+ T cells (not recorded which) from PBMCs. Receptors were obtained from a human donor with aplastic anemia. CDR3s include the opening cysteine and the closing phenylalanine or tryptophan. The order of the fields is V gene, clone size, J gene, D gene, CDR3 protein, CDR3 DNA. D genes are given only for firm matches. The size entry is marked missing in some rows and otherwise reads once, few, many or a size class.

V: TRBV2; size: NA; J: TRBJ2-7; D: NA; CDR3: CASKVRGGAYEQYF; DNA: TGTGCCAGTAAGGTCCGAGGGGGTGCCTACGAGCAGTACTTC
V: TRBV10-3; size: NA; J: TRBJ2-5; D: TRBD1; CDR3: CATTTGGWETQYF; DNA: TGTGCCACAACGACAGGGGGCTGGGAGACCCAGTACTTC
V: TRBV12-3/TRBV12-4; size: few; J: TRBJ2-5; D: NA; CDR3: CASGTLGPDGAQYF; DNA: TGTGCCAGCGGGACCCTAGGGCCTGATGGGGCCCAGTACTTC
V: TRBV20-1; size: NA; J: TRBJ2-3; D: NA; CDR3: CSATGGRGASTDTQYF; DNA: TGCAGTGCTACAGGGGGGCGCGGGGCTAGCACAGATACGCAGTATTTT
V: TRBV15; size: NA; J: TRBJ1-5; D: NA; CDR3: CATSRLEGVDQPQHF; DNA: TGTGCCACCAGCAGACTCGAGGGAGTGGATCAGCCCCAGCATTTT
V: TRBV12-3/TRBV12-4; size: NA; J: TRBJ1-1; D: NA; CDR3: CASSLASMNTEAFF; DNA: TGTGCCAGCAGTTTAGCGTCCATGAACACTGAAGCTTTCTTT
V: TRBV11-2; size: many; J: TRBJ1-3; D: TRBD1; CDR3: CASSFWGQVFSGNTIYF; DNA: TGTGCCAGCAGCTTCTGGGGACAGGTCTTCTCTGGAAACACCATATATTTT
V: TRBV29-1; size: NA; J: TRBJ2-5; D: NA; CDR3: CSASWGFQETQYF; DNA: TGCAGCGCCTCCTGGGGATTCCAAGAGACCCAGTACTTC
V: TRBV19; size: many; J: TRBJ1-2; D: NA; CDR3: CASSILQVPNYGYTF; DNA: TGTGCCAGTAGTATCTTACAGGTGCCCAACTATGGCTACACCTTC
V: TRBV19; size: NA; J: TRBJ2-2; D: NA; CDR3: CASSIWVLANTGELFF; DNA: TGTGCCAGTAGTATTTGGGTGCTTGCGAACACCGGGGAGCTGTTTTTT
V: TRBV6-1; size: many; J: TRBJ2-1; D: TRBD1; CDR3: CASSENLGRGIYNEQFF; DNA: TGTGCCAGCAGTGAAAATCTCGGCAGGGGGATTTACAATGAGCAGTTCTTC
V: TRBV7-2; size: NA; J: TRBJ2-1; D: NA; CDR3: CASSLAAGQPYNEQFF; DNA: TGTGCCAGCAGCTTAGCCGCGGGACAGCCCTACAATGAGCAGTTCTTC
V: TRBV28; size: many; J: TRBJ1-1; D: NA; CDR3: CASSLRPLNTEAFF; DNA: TGTGCCAGCAGTTTGAGGCCCCTGAACACTGAAGCTTTCTTT
V: TRBV4-3; size: NA; J: TRBJ1-2; D: NA; CDR3: CASSQDRGLGGYGYTF; DNA: TGCGCCAGCAGCCAAGATCGGGGACTGGGTGGCTATGGCTACACCTTC
V: TRBV6-1; size: NA; J: TRBJ1-1; D: NA; CDR3: CASSQQGGNTEAFF; DNA: TGTGCCAGCAGTCAACAGGGTGGGAACACTGAAGCTTTCTTT
V: TRBV7-2; size: few; J: TRBJ2-7; D: NA; CDR3: CASSLAGSSPYEQYF; DNA: TGTGCCAGCAGCTTAGCAGGCTCTAGCCCCTACGAGCAGTACTTC
V: TRBV15; size: NA; J: TRBJ1-2; D: NA; CDR3: CATSREREAGVYGYTF; DNA: TGTGCCACCAGCAGAGAAAGGGAGGCAGGGGTCTATGGCTACACCTTC
V: TRBV25-1; size: NA; J: TRBJ2-7; D: NA; CDR3: CASSIRHGEQYF; DNA: TGTGCCAGCAGTATTCGACACGGCGAGCAGTACTTC
V: TRBV24-1; size: NA; J: TRBJ2-7; D: TRBD1; CDR3: CATSDPSTGYEQYF; DNA: TGTGCCACCAGTGATCCTTCGACAGGGTACGAGCAGTACTTC
V: TRBV25-1; size: NA; J: TRBJ2-1; D: NA; CDR3: CASSAAQGGNEQFF; DNA: TGTGCCAGCAGTGCAGCGCAGGGGGGGAATGAGCAGTTCTTC
V: TRBV10-3; size: NA; J: TRBJ1-2; D: TRBD1; CDR3: CATQLEGALEGYTF; DNA: TGTGCCACCCAGCTTGAGGGGGCTCTGGAGGGCTACACCTTC
V: TRBV19; size: many; J: TRBJ2-2; D: NA; CDR3: CATTPGHLTGELFF; DNA: TGTGCCACCACTCCGGGACACCTCACCGGGGAGCTGTTTTTT
V: TRBV5-4; size: many; J: TRBJ1-5; D: NA; CDR3: CASSLGGSNQPQHF; DNA: TGTGCCAGCAGCTTGGGAGGAAGCAATCAGCCCCAGCATTTT
V: TRBV5-1; size: NA; J: TRBJ1-6; D: TRBD1; CDR3: CASSGRDRGSSPLHF; DNA: TGCGCCAGCAGCGGGAGGGACAGGGGGAGCTCACCCCTCCACTTT
V: TRBV2; size: NA; J: TRBJ2-7; D: NA; CDR3: CAAGHTPSEQYF; DNA: TGTGCGGCCGGGCATACTCCCTCCGAGCAGTACTTC
V: TRBV20-1; size: NA; J: TRBJ1-4; D: NA; CDR3: CSARHNPFGDRVKLFF; DNA: TGCAGTGCTAGACATAACCCTTTCGGGGACCGCGTCAAACTGTTTTTT
V: TRBV12-3/TRBV12-4; size: many; J: TRBJ2-1; D: NA; CDR3: CASSLRSGWNNEQFF; DNA: TGTGCCAGCAGCCTGAGGTCAGGGTGGAACAATGAGCAGTTCTTC
V: TRBV12-3/TRBV12-4; size: many; J: TRBJ2-7; D: NA; CDR3: CASSLGGERYEQYF; DNA: TGTGCCAGCAGTCTCGGGGGTGAGAGATACGAGCAGTACTTC
V: TRBV25-1; size: NA; J: TRBJ2-3; D: TRBD1; CDR3: CASSLGFGQVVTDTQYF; DNA: TGTGCCAGCAGCTTAGGATTTGGACAGGTTGTTACAGATACGCAGTATTTT
V: TRBV4-2; size: many; J: TRBJ1-1; D: TRBD1; CDR3: CASREQGDLVAFF; DNA: TGTGCCAGCAGGGAGCAGGGGGATTTGGTAGCTTTCTTT
V: TRBV19; size: NA; J: TRBJ2-2; D: TRBD2; CDR3: CASRTSGGSGELFF; DNA: TGTGCCAGTAGGACTAGCGGGGGGTCCGGGGAGCTGTTTTTT
V: TRBV9; size: NA; J: TRBJ2-3; D: TRBD1; CDR3: CASSARQGATDTQYF; DNA: TGTGCCAGCAGCGCCCGACAGGGGGCCACAGATACGCAGTATTTT
V: TRBV19; size: NA; J: TRBJ2-1; D: NA; CDR3: CATRDSRSYNEQLF; DNA: TGTGCCACCCGGGACTCGCGCTCCTACAATGAGCAGCTCTTC
V: TRBV20-1; size: NA; J: TRBJ1-1; D: NA; CDR3: CSPRPEAFF; DNA: TGCAGTCCCCGACCTGAAGCTTTCTTT
V: TRBV7-6; size: NA; J: TRBJ2-7; D: TRBD1; CDR3: CASSQGAGYEQYF; DNA: TGTGCCAGCAGTCAGGGGGCAGGCTACGAGCAGTACTTC
V: TRBV9; size: many; J: TRBJ2-1; D: NA; CDR3: CASSVLGESHYNEQFF; DNA: TGTGCCAGCAGCGTACTAGGAGAAAGTCACTACAATGAGCAGTTCTTC
V: TRBV28; size: many; J: TRBJ2-7; D: TRBD1; CDR3: CASSLEPQGAGEQYF; DNA: TGTGCCAGCAGTTTAGAACCCCAGGGGGCGGGGGAGCAGTACTTC
V: TRBV12-3/TRBV12-4; size: NA; J: TRBJ2-6; D: NA; CDR3: CASSPGTETGANVLTF; DNA: TGTGCCAGCAGTCCTGGGACGGAGACTGGGGCCAACGTCCTGACTTTC
V: TRBV7-2; size: once; J: TRBJ2-5; D: NA; CDR3: CASSPDSSRETQYF; DNA: TGTGCCAGCAGCCCGGACTCGTCTAGGGAGACCCAGTACTTC
V: TRBV19; size: few; J: TRBJ2-1; D: NA; CDR3: CASRSLREQFF; DNA: TGTGCCAGTAGATCATTAAGGGAGCAGTTCTTC
V: TRBV29-1; size: NA; J: TRBJ2-1; D: NA; CDR3: CSAVLANEQFF; DNA: TGCAGCGCTGTACTTGCCAATGAGCAGTTCTTC
V: TRBV19; size: NA; J: TRBJ2-1; D: TRBD2; CDR3: CASSIGLAGNLQFF; DNA: TGTGCCAGTAGTATTGGACTAGCGGGGAACCTCCAGTTCTTC
V: TRBV11-1; size: NA; J: TRBJ1-2; D: TRBD1; CDR3: CASSSRDRGIGYTF; DNA: TGTGCCAGCAGCTCCCGGGACAGGGGGATTGGCTACACCTTC
V: TRBV5-6; size: NA; J: TRBJ1-6; D: NA; CDR3: CASSLVGPNTPLHF; DNA: TGTGCCAGCAGCTTGGTCGGGCCTAACACACCCCTCCACTTT
V: TRBV2; size: NA; J: TRBJ2-7; D: NA; CDR3: CASKGGVAYEQYF; DNA: TGTGCCAGCAAGGGGGGGGTGGCCTACGAGCAGTACTTC